A selection of T cell receptor beta chains follows, all from one sample in a study of blood T cell repertoires in COVID-19. Produced via immunoSEQ multiplex PCR; TCRdb's table is partial and in-frame only. This repertoire shows approximately 96,000 clones, approximately 90% found once; its top ten account for 4% to 5%. The sequenced sample consisted of peripheral blood. The source is a human donor with COVID-19, enrolled during active disease. The donor label of this sample is uncertain. Both conserved end residues are part of each CDR3. The order of the fields is clone size, D gene, V gene, J gene, CDR3 DNA, CDR3 protein. D genes are given only for firm matches. Rows give clone size only sometimes, using once, few, many, or a class for an expanded clone.

clone_size: .; d_call: .; v_call: TRBV13; j_call: TRBJ2-1; cdr3_nt: TGTGCCAGCAGCCTCGGACTGATCTCCTACAATGAGCAGTTCTTC; cdr3_aa: CASSLGLISYNEQFF
clone_size: .; d_call: TRBD1; v_call: TRBV12-5; j_call: TRBJ1-4; cdr3_nt: TGTGCTAGTGGATCCGGGACAGGTGCAACTAATGAAAAACTGTTTTTT; cdr3_aa: CASGSGTGATNEKLFF
clone_size: once; d_call: TRBD1; v_call: TRBV7-9; j_call: TRBJ2-5; cdr3_nt: TGTGCCAGCAGCTGGGGACAGAAAGAGACCCAGTACTTC; cdr3_aa: CASSWGQKETQYF
clone_size: .; d_call: TRBD2; v_call: TRBV5-1; j_call: TRBJ2-2; cdr3_nt: TGCGCCAGCAGCTTTCGCGGGGGGGCGTACACCGGGGAGCTGTTTTTT; cdr3_aa: CASSFRGGAYTGELFF
clone_size: .; d_call: TRBD2; v_call: TRBV15; j_call: TRBJ2-1; cdr3_nt: TGTGCCACCAGCAGAGTAGCGGGAATACTATACAATGAGCAGTTCTTC; cdr3_aa: CATSRVAGILYNEQFF
clone_size: .; d_call: TRBD1; v_call: TRBV18; j_call: TRBJ1-1; cdr3_nt: TGTGCCAGCTCACCTGGACAGGGGGCCACTGAAGCTTTCTTT; cdr3_aa: CASSPGQGATEAFF
clone_size: .; d_call: .; v_call: TRBV21-1; j_call: TRBJ1-2; cdr3_nt: TGTGCCAGCACCTCACTATACAGGGTCTCAAAAAATGGCTACACCTTC; cdr3_aa: CASTSLYRVSKNGYTF
clone_size: .; d_call: .; v_call: TRBV25-1; j_call: TRBJ1-1; cdr3_nt: TGTGCCAGCCGAGATACGGGGAACACTGAAGCTTTCTTT; cdr3_aa: CASRDTGNTEAFF
clone_size: .; d_call: .; v_call: TRBV7-3; j_call: TRBJ1-1; cdr3_nt: TGTGCCAGCAGACGCAGTAGCATGAACACTGAAGCTTTCTTT; cdr3_aa: CASRRSSMNTEAFF
clone_size: .; d_call: .; v_call: TRBV5-1; j_call: TRBJ2-3; cdr3_nt: TGCGCCAGCAGCTTGGAGCCAGCAGGCGATACGCAGTATTTT; cdr3_aa: CASSLEPAGDTQYF
clone_size: .; d_call: TRBD1; v_call: TRBV30; j_call: TRBJ2-7; cdr3_nt: TGTGCCTGGAGCCGGGACAGATCCTACGAGCAGTACTTC; cdr3_aa: CAWSRDRSYEQYF
clone_size: .; d_call: TRBD1; v_call: TRBV18; j_call: TRBJ1-2; cdr3_nt: TGTGCCAGCTCACCAGGGACAGGGGTCGGCTATGGCTACACCTTC; cdr3_aa: CASSPGTGVGYGYTF
clone_size: .; d_call: TRBD1; v_call: TRBV29-1; j_call: TRBJ1-1; cdr3_nt: TGCAGCGTCGCCACTGACAGGGTGAACACTGAAGCTTTCTTT; cdr3_aa: CSVATDRVNTEAFF
clone_size: .; d_call: TRBD1; v_call: TRBV20-1; j_call: TRBJ2-5; cdr3_nt: TGCAGTGCGAGACAGGGGGGGACCCAGTACTTC; cdr3_aa: CSARQGGTQYF
clone_size: .; d_call: TRBD1; v_call: TRBV4-1; j_call: TRBJ1-1; cdr3_nt: TGCGCCAGCAGCCACCGACCAGGGACAGGGAGTGAAGCTTTCTTT; cdr3_aa: CASSHRPGTGSEAFF
clone_size: few; d_call: .; v_call: TRBV5-1; j_call: TRBJ1-1; cdr3_nt: TGCGCCAGCAGCTTGGAACAGGGGAACACTGAAGCTTTCTTT; cdr3_aa: CASSLEQGNTEAFF
clone_size: .; d_call: .; v_call: TRBV5-1; j_call: TRBJ1-2; cdr3_nt: TGCGCCAGCAGCTTGGGACAGGTGGAGAACTATGGCTACACCTTC; cdr3_aa: CASSLGQVENYGYTF
clone_size: .; d_call: TRBD1; v_call: TRBV5-1; j_call: TRBJ1-5; cdr3_nt: TGCGCCAGCAGCCTGGCCGACCATAACAGGGGGCTCGATCAGCCCCAGCATTTT; cdr3_aa: CASSLADHNRGLDQPQHF
clone_size: .; d_call: TRBD1; v_call: TRBV19; j_call: TRBJ1-1; cdr3_nt: TGTGCCAGTATTCAGGGGGACCGTAACACTGAAGCTTTCTTT; cdr3_aa: CASIQGDRNTEAFF
clone_size: few; d_call: TRBD1; v_call: TRBV7-9; j_call: TRBJ1-4; cdr3_nt: TGTGCCAGCAGCTCGGACAGGTGGAGGGGGTCTAATGAAAAACTGTTTTTT; cdr3_aa: CASSSDRWRGSNEKLFF
clone_size: .; d_call: TRBD2; v_call: TRBV6-6; j_call: TRBJ2-5; cdr3_nt: TGTGCCAGCAGTTACTTTATAGCGGGAGTCCAAGAGACCCAGTACTTC; cdr3_aa: CASSYFIAGVQETQYF
clone_size: .; d_call: TRBD2; v_call: TRBV5-4; j_call: TRBJ2-2; cdr3_nt: TGTGCCAGCAGCTTGGGGGCGGGAGGGGACACCGGGGAGCTGTTTTTT; cdr3_aa: CASSLGAGGDTGELFF
clone_size: .; d_call: .; v_call: TRBV28; j_call: TRBJ1-2; cdr3_nt: TGTGCCAGCGGGCGTCCGATCTGGGGCTACACCTTC; cdr3_aa: CASGRPIWGYTF
clone_size: .; d_call: TRBD1; v_call: TRBV7-6; j_call: TRBJ1-3; cdr3_nt: TGTGCCAGCAGCTTGGGACAGGGCGGGGGAAACACCATATATTTT; cdr3_aa: CASSLGQGGGNTIYF
clone_size: .; d_call: TRBD1; v_call: TRBV2; j_call: TRBJ2-7; cdr3_nt: TGTGCCAGCACCCAAAGCCGGGACAGCTTCTACGAGCAGTACTTC; cdr3_aa: CASTQSRDSFYEQYF
clone_size: .; d_call: .; v_call: TRBV28; j_call: TRBJ1-1; cdr3_nt: TGTGCCAGCAGTGGGCAGGACACTGAAGCTTTCTTT; cdr3_aa: CASSGQDTEAFF
clone_size: .; d_call: .; v_call: TRBV9; j_call: TRBJ1-2; cdr3_nt: TGTGCCAGCAGCGGCCGGGAGTGGCTAAGGGAAGGCTACACCTTC; cdr3_aa: CASSGREWLREGYTF